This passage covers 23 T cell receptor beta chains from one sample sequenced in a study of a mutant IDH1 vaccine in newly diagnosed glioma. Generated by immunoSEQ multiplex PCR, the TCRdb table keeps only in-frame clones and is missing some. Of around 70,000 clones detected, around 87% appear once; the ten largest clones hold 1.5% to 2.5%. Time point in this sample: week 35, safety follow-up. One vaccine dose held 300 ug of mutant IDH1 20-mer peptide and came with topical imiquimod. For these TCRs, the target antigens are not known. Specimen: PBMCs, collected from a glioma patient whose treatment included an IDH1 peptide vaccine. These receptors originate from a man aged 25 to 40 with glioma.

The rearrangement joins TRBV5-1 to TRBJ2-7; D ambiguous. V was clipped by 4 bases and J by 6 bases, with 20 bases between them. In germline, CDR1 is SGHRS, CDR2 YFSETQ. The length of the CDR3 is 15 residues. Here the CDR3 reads CASSPEPGLFGEQYF. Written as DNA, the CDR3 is TGCGCCAGCAGCCCCGAGCCGGGTTTGTTCGGCGAGCAGTACTTC. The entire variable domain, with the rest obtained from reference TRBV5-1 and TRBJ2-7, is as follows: KAGVTQTPRYLIKTRGQQVTLSCSPISGHRSVSWYQQTPGQGLQFLFEYFSETQRNKGNFPGRFSGRQFSNSRSEMNVSTLELGDSALYLCASSPEPGLFGEQYFGPGTRLTVT.

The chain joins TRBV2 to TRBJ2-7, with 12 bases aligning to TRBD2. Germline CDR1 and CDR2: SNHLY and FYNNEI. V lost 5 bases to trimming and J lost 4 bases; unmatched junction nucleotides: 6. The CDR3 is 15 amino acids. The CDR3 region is CASSLGLAGLYEQYF. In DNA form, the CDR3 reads TGTGCCAGCAGTCTCGGACTAGCGGGGTTATACGAGCAGTACTTC.

The CDR3 sequence: CASSFIRGVGNTIYF. The CDR3 coding sequence is TGTGCCAGCAGTTTTATCAGGGGGGTAGGAAACACCATATATTTT. This chain links TRBV6-1 with TRBJ1-3; 7 nucleotides agree with TRBD1. The V gene end was trimmed by 5 bases and the J gene end by 4 bases; junction bases not matched to a gene: 8. Germline CDR1 and CDR2: MNHNS and SASEGT. CDR3 length: 15 residues.

DNA for the CDR3: TGTGCCAGCATGAGGCAGGGATCAGCTAACTATGGCTACACCTTC. It codes for CASMRQGSANYGYTF. V and J are TRBV27 and TRBJ1-2; weak D call: TRBD1 (5 bases). Trimming pared 7 bases from V and 0 bases from J, leaving 15 bases between. CDR1 is MNHEY and CDR2 is SMNVEV in the germline V gene (reference sequence). The CDR3 spans 15 residues.

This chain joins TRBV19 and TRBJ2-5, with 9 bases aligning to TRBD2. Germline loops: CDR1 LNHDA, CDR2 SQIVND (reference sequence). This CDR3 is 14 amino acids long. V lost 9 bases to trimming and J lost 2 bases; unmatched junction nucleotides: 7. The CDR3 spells CASPLAGGQETQYF. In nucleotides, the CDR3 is TGTGCCAGCCCACTTGCGGGGGGGCAAGAGACCCAGTACTTC. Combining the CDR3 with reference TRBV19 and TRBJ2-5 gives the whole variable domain DGGITQSPKYLFRKEGQNVTLSCEQNLNHDAMYWYRQDPGQGLRLIYYSQIVNDFQKGDIAEGYSVSREKKESFPLTVTSAQKNPTAFYLCASPLAGGQETQYFGPGTRLLVL.

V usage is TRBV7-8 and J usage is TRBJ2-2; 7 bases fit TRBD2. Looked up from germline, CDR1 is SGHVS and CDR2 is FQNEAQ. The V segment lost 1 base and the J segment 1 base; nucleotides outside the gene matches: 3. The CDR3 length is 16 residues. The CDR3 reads CASSLEAGKNTGELFF. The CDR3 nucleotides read TGTGCCAGCAGCTTAGAAGCGGGAAAGAACACCGGGGAGCTGTTTTTT.

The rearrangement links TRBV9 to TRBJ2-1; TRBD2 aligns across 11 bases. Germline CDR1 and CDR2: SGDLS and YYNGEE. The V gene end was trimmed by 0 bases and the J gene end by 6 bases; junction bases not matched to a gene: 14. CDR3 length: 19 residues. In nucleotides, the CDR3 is TGTGCCAGCAGCGTAGATGCGGGAACTAGCGGGAGTCGCCTCAATGAGCAGTTCTTC. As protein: CASSVDAGTSGSRLNEQFF.

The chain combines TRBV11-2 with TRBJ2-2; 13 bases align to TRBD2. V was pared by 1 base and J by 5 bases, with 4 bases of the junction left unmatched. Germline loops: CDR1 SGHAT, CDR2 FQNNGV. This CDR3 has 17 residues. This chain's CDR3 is CASSLGLAGGLTGELFF. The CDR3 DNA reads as TGTGCCAGCAGCTTAGGACTAGCGGGAGGATTAACCGGGGAGCTGTTTTTT.

DNA of the CDR3: TGTGCCAGCAGTTACCGAGCGGGGGGGAACCAAGAGACCCAGTACTTC. It specifies CASSYRAGGNQETQYF. The V and J genes are TRBV6-6 and TRBJ2-5; 10 bases match TRBD2. The V gene end was trimmed by 2 bases and the J gene end by 0 bases; junction bases not matched to a gene: 3. CDR1 MNHNY and CDR2 SVGAGI come from the germline V gene (reference sequence). The CDR3 runs to 16 residues.

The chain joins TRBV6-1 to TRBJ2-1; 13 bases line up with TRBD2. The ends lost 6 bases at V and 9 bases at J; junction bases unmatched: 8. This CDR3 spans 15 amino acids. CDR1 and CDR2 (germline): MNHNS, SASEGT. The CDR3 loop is CASSGTSGIGGEQFF. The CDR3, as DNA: TGTGCCAGCAGCGGGACTAGCGGGATAGGGGGTGAGCAGTTCTTC.

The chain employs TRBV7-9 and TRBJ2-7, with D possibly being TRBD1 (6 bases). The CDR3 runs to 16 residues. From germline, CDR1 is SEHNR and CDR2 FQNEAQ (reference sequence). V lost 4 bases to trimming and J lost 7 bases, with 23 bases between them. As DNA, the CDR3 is TGTGCCAGCAGCTCCCTCCTGGGGACACCCCAATGGGAGCAGTACTTC. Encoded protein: CASSSLLGTPQWEQYF.

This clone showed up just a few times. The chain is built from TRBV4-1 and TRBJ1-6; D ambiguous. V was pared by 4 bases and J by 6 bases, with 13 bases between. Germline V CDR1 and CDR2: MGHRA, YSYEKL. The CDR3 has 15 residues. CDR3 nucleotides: TGCGCCAGCAGCCGGACCGCCTGGAGTAATTCACCCCTCCACTTT. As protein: CASSRTAWSNSPLHF.

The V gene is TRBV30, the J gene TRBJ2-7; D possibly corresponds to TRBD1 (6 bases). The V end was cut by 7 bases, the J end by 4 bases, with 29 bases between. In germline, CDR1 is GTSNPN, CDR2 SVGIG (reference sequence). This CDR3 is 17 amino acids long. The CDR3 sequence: CALKGRGTTTVEYEQYF. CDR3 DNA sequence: TGTGCCTTGAAGGGAAGAGGGACAACCACAGTGGAGTACGAGCAGTACTTC. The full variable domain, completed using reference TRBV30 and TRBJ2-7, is SQTIHQWPATLVQPVGSPLSLECTVEGTSNPNLYWYRQAAGRGLQLLFYSVGIGQISSEVPQNLSASRPQDRQFILSSKKLLLSDSGFYLCALKGRGTTTVEYEQYFGPGTRLTVT.

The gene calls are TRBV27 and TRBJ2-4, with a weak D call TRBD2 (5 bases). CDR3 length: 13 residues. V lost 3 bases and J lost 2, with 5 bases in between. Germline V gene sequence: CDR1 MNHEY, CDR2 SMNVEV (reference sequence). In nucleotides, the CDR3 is TGTGCCAGCAGTTTCGGGACCAAAAACATTCAGTACTTC. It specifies CASSFGTKNIQYF.

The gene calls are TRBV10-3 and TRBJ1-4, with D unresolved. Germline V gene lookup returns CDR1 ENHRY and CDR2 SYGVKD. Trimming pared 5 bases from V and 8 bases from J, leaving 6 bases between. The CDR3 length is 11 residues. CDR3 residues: CAISMGEKLFF. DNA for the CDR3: TGTGCCATCAGTATGGGGGAAAAACTGTTTTTT.

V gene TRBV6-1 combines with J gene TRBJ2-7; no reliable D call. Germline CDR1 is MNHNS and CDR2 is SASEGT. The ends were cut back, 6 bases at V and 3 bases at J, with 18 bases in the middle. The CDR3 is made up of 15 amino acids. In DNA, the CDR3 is TGTGCCAGCAGCCAGCTGACGGTAGTTGACTACGAGCAGTACTTC. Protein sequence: CASSQLTVVDYEQYF.

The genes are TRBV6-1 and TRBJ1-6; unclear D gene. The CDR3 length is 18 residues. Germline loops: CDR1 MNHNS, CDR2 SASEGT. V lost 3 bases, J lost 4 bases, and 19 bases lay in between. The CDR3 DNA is TGTGCCAGCAGTGACCGACCGGACGGCCACGCTTATAATTCACCCCTCCACTTT. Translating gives CASSDRPDGHAYNSPLHF.

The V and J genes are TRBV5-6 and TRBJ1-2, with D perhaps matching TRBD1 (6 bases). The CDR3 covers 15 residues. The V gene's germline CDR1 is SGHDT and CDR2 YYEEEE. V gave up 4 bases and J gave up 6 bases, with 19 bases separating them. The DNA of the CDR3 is TGTGCCAGCAGCCCGAGGGGTGGACAGTACGATGGCTACACCTTC. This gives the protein CASSPRGGQYDGYTF. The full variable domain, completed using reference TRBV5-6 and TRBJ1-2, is DAGVTQSPTHLIKTRGQQVTLRCSPKSGHDTVSWYQQALGQGPQFIFQYYEEEERQRGNFPDRFSGHQFPNYSSELNVNALLLGDSALYLCASSPRGGQYDGYTFGSGTRLTVV.

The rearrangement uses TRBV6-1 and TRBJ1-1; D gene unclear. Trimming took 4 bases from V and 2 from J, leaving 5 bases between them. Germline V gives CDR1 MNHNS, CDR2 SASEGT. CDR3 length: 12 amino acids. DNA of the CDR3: TGTGCCAGCAGTGGTGTCAACACTGAAGCTTTCTTT. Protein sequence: CASSGVNTEAFF.

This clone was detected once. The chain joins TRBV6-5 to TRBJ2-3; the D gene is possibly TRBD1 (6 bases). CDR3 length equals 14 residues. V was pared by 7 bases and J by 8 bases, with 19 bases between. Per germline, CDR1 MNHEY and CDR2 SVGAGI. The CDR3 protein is CASTAGTSEITQYF. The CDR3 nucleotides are TGTGCCAGCACCGCCGGGACATCCGAGATTACGCAGTATTTT.

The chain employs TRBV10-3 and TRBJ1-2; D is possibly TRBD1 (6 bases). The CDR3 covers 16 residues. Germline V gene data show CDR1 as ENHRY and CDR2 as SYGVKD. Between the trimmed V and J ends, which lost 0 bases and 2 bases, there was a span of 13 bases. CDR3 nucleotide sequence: TGTGCCATCAGTGAGTCGAAAGAGGGGGGGAACTATGGCTACACCTTC. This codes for CAISESKEGGNYGYTF.

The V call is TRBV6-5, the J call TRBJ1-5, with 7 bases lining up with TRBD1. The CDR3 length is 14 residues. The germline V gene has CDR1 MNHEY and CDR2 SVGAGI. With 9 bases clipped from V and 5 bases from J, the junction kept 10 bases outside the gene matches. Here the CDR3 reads CASSRQGRDQPQHF. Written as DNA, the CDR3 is TGTGCCAGTTCGAGACAGGGCCGGGATCAGCCCCAGCATTTT.

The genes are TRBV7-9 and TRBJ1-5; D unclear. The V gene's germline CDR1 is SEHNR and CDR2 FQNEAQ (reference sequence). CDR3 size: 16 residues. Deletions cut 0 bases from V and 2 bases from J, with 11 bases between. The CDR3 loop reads CASSLAHAAGNQPQHF. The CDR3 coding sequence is TGTGCCAGCAGCTTAGCCCACGCCGCGGGCAATCAGCCCCAGCATTTT.